These T cell receptor beta chains were read from a single sample in a study of T cell repertoires in ileal Crohn's disease. Clones were read by immunoSEQ multiplex PCR, and TCRdb kept only the in-frame ones, dropping some. The data contain around 10,000 clones, around 80% of them singletons. The sequencing sample was made of ileal tissue. The receptors come from an adult with Crohn's disease. The CDR3 runs from the conserved cysteine through the conserved F or W. Fields, in order: J gene, V gene, CDR3 protein.

>TRBJ1-3|TRBV6-5
CASGGNSGNTIYF
>TRBJ2-6|TRBV6-5
CASRSGANVLTF
>TRBJ2-7|TRBV5-6
CASSSLGGLRYEQYF
>TRBJ1-2|TRBV27
CASSLGGNYGYTF
>TRBJ1-1|TRBV7-2
CASSSRGGYTEAFF
>TRBJ1-3|TRBV9
CASSAGWGNSGNTIYF
>TRBJ2-3|TRBV29-1
CSGDRGGSTDTQYF
>TRBJ2-2|TRBV2
CASSDSNTGELFF
>TRBJ1-2|TRBV6-5
CASSYVGTGNYGYTF
>TRBJ1-3|TRBV7-2
CASSPGIYFGSGNTIYF
>TRBJ2-1|TRBV5-4
CASSLTLAGRNEQFF
>TRBJ1-1|TRBV6-5
CARTRALYTEAFF
>TRBJ2-5|TRBV9
CASSVGAGGGTETQYF
>TRBJ1-2|TRBV2
CASSEDSQSLYGYTF
>TRBJ2-7|TRBV9
CASSAPRGGRDEQYF